This TCR beta chain was recorded in a study of blood T cell repertoires in COVID-19. Study in general: Sources were T cells, B-cell-depleted T cells, or PBMCs; the material itself was cDNA or gDNA.

In the original workflow: For nucleated cells, counts were estimated from reference gene primer amplification. TCRdb keeps only in-frame clones here, not all; method: immunoSEQ multiplex PCR. D and trimming were read from the DNA, whereas the V and J calls and clone size are those reported in that table. Of tens of thousands of clones detected, 60% to 85% appear once; the ten largest clones hold about 15%. This clonotype was sampled from a human donor with active or convalescent COVID-19. The donor label of this sample is uncertain. The sample was peripheral blood.

The CDR3, as DNA: TGCGCCAGCAGCTTGGCCGGTACCCGGGAGGCCTACGAGCAGTACTTC. Translated: CASSLAGTREAYEQYF. The V and J genes are TRBV5-1 and TRBJ2-7, with TRBD2 matching 7 bases. The germline CDR1 and CDR2 sequences are SGHRS and YFSETQ. The CDR3 is 16 amino acids. The trim removed 0 bases at V and 2 bases at J, leaving 8 bases unmatched.